A single sample is the source of the 27 T cell receptor beta chains below, sequenced in a study of cytomegalovirus exposure and HLA in healthy donors. Primers included in the PCR were 60 Vbeta and 13 Jbeta primers. Some clones are missing from TCRdb's copy, which holds only in-frame ones; the method was immunoSEQ multiplex PCR. This sample has 110,000 to 150,000 clones, with about two thirds found just once. Sequenced material: PBMCs. All receptors come from a man aged 40-49 years in good health and CMV-seronegative.

The chain employs TRBV4-3 and TRBJ2-1; no clear D gene. Germline V gene lookup returns CDR1 LGHNA and CDR2 YSLEER. V dropped 0 bases and J dropped 4 bases, with 10 bases sitting between them. The CDR3 runs to 15 residues. CDR3 residues: CASSQDQASYNEQFF. In DNA, the CDR3 is TGCGCCAGCAGCCAAGATCAGGCCTCTTACAATGAGCAGTTCTTC.

This sequence joins TRBV7-2 and TRBJ1-5, with D perhaps matching TRBD1 (7 bases). The J call is doubtful: the DNA matches TRBJ2-3 better. The CDR3 has 17 residues. The germline V gene has CDR1 SGHTA and CDR2 FQGNSA. The CDR3, as DNA: TGTGCCAGCAGCTTAGGTGGGCAGGGGGGTTGCAATCAGCCCCAGTATTTT. It yields the protein CASSLGGQGGCNQPQYF.

This clone occurred a few times. The chain links TRBV9 to TRBJ2-7, with a weak D call TRBD2 (6 bases). CDR1 and CDR2 from the germline V gene are SGDLS and YYNGEE. Trimming removed 3 bases from V and 1 base from J, with 14 bases in between. The CDR3 extends over 15 amino acids. Written as DNA, the CDR3 is TGTGCCAGCAGCGCACGAGGGGACTTGTCCTACGAGCAGTACTTC. Its protein product is CASSARGDLSYEQYF.

Worth noting for this clone: Distinct nucleotide sequences in the sample also encode this CDR3. J is TRBJ2-1 and V is TRBV5-4; 9 positions agree with TRBD2. The germline gives CDR1 SGHNT, CDR2 YYREEE (reference sequence). V gave up 1 base and J gave up 5 bases; unmatched junction bases: 1. The CDR3 length is 14 residues. CDR3 region: CASSLRLADNEQFF. The CDR3, as DNA: TGTGCCAGCAGCTTGAGACTAGCGGACAATGAGCAGTTCTTC.

The gene calls are TRBV7-2 and TRBJ1-3, with D possibly TRBD1 on 6 matching bases. This CDR3 region has 15 residues. The V end was cut by 2 bases, the J end by 4 bases, with 12 bases between. Per germline, CDR1 SGHTA and CDR2 FQGNSA. CDR3 sequence reads: CASSLTWQGGNTIYF. The CDR3 DNA reads TGTGCCAGCAGCTTAACGTGGCAGGGGGGAAACACCATATATTTT.

The chain links TRBV5-1 to TRBJ2-1; 12 bases align to TRBD2. With V trimmed by 1 base and J by 9 bases, 11 bases remained unmatched. The CDR3 sequence is 17 residues long. CDR1 is SGHRS, CDR2 YFSETQ, per germline. The CDR3 here is CASSLRGASGRGGEQFF. Here the CDR3 DNA reads TGCGCCAGCAGCTTGCGGGGGGCTAGCGGGAGGGGCGGTGAGCAGTTCTTC. The full variable domain, its missing parts supplied by reference TRBV5-1 and TRBJ2-1, is KAGVTQTPRYLIKTRGQQVTLSCSPISGHRSVSWYQQTPGQGLQFLFEYFSETQRNKGNFPGRFSGRQFSNSRSEMNVSTLELGDSALYLCASSLRGASGRGGEQFFGPGTRLTVL.

The chain links TRBV2 to TRBJ2-1, with TRBD2 matching 9 bases. The CDR3 loop spans 15 amino acids. Germline V gene data show CDR1 as SNHLY and CDR2 as FYNNEI. V shed 2 bases and J 6 bases; nucleotides not matched to a gene: 5. CDR3 in amino acids: CASSELASGANEQFF. The CDR3 DNA reads as TGTGCCAGCAGTGAACTGGCTAGCGGGGCCAATGAGCAGTTCTTC.

This chain uses TRBV13 with TRBJ1-3, with D uncertain. The CDR3 covers 14 residues. The V and J ends lost 0 bases and 8 bases respectively, with 11 bases between them. Germline-derived CDR1 and CDR2 are PRHDT and FYEKMQ (reference sequence). The CDR3 spells CASSLGDGPDTIYF. CDR3 in DNA: TGTGCCAGCAGCTTAGGAGATGGGCCGGACACCATATATTTT.

The V gene is TRBV5-1, the J gene TRBJ2-3, with D maybe TRBD2 (6 bases). The germline V and J ends were trimmed by 0 bases and 6 bases, with 20 bases remaining between them. Germline CDR1 SGHRS, CDR2 YFSETQ. The CDR3 contains 17 residues. Written as DNA, the CDR3 is TGCGCCAGCAGCTTGGGTACGTCTGCGGGGAAAGGGGATACGCAGTATTTT. Amino acids: CASSLGTSAGKGDTQYF.

Remarks on this clone: One end of the junction fails to match germline, which may point to a read error. The V and J genes are TRBV6-5 and TRBJ1-5; D is unclear. The CDR3 is 14 amino acids. Germline-derived CDR1 and CDR2 are MNHEY and SVGAGI. This CDR3 is CASSYGQEKQPQNF. CDR3 sequence (DNA): TGTGCCAGCAGTTACGGGCAGGAAAAACAGCCCCAGAATTTT.

The table lists this clone with a few counts. J is TRBJ1-2 and V is TRBV10-3; 9 positions match TRBD1. Germline CDR1 is ENHRY and CDR2 is SYGVKD. The CDR3 contains 14 residues. J gave up 4 bases and V 1 base, and 1 base lay outside the gene matches. CDR3 nucleotides: TGTGCCATCAGTGAGTGGACAGGGGCCTATGGCTACACCTTC. Its translation is CAISEWTGAYGYTF.

J is TRBJ2-1 and V is TRBV11-3; TRBD1 aligns across 8 bases. Trimming at V came to 2 bases and at J to 9 bases, leaving 6 bases not matched to a gene. Germline CDR1 SGHNT, CDR2 YENEEA. The CDR3 consists of 14 residues. The CDR3 DNA is TGTGCCAGCAGCTTATATCAGGGGGCAGGTGAGCAGTTCTTC. Protein: CASSLYQGAGEQFF.

Only a few counts were recorded for this clone. This chain uses TRBV5-1 with TRBJ1-1, with TRBD1 matching over 8 bases. V was pared by 3 bases and J by 1 base, with 8 bases of the junction left unmatched. This CDR3 spans 16 amino acids. Germline CDR1 reads SGHRS; CDR2 reads YFSETQ. Here the CDR3 reads CASSYRLGQGNTEAFF. CDR3 nucleotide sequence: TGCGCCAGCAGCTATCGGCTAGGACAGGGGAACACTGAAGCTTTCTTT.

V is TRBV9 and J is TRBJ2-7; unclear D gene. Looked up from germline, CDR1 is SGDLS and CDR2 is YYNGEE. This CDR3 has 13 residues. The ends were cut back, 0 bases at V and 7 bases at J, with 11 bases in the middle. CDR3: CASSVDPFREQYF. In nucleotides, the CDR3 is TGTGCCAGCAGCGTAGACCCGTTCAGGGAGCAGTACTTC.

The rearrangement joins TRBV6-5 to TRBJ1-5, with a weak D call TRBD1 (5 bases). The CDR3 contains 16 residues. V was cut by 0 bases and J by 7 bases, with 16 bases left in between. CDR1 and CDR2 from the germline V gene are MNHEY and SVGAGI. The CDR3 DNA reads as TGTGCCAGCAGTTACTCGCACCCCGGACGGGGGCAGCCCCAGCATTTT. This codes for CASSYSHPGRGQPQHF.

The gene calls are TRBV28 and TRBJ1-1; D not resolved. From germline, CDR1 is MDHEN and CDR2 SYDVKM. Between the trimmed V and J ends, which lost 4 bases and 11 bases, there was a span of 17 bases. The CDR3 length is 13 residues. This CDR3 is CASSYLTPQGAFF. As DNA, the CDR3 is TGTGCCAGCAGTTATTTGACACCCCAAGGCGCTTTCTTT.

This CDR3 is CASSPSGGYYYEQYF. In nucleotides, the CDR3 is TGTGCCAGCAGCCCCTCAGGGGGTTATTACTACGAGCAGTACTTC. V usage is TRBV9 and J usage is TRBJ2-7, with TRBD1 matching over 7 bases. The CDR3 length is 15 residues. Germline-derived CDR1 and CDR2 are SGDLS and YYNGEE. V shed 4 bases, J shed 3 bases, and the junction held 10 bases outside the gene matches.

The chain recombines TRBV9 with TRBJ2-1; 10 bases agree with TRBD2. Germline V lookup: CDR1 SGDLS, CDR2 YYNGEE. J lost 7 bases, V lost 1 base, and 5 bases had no gene match. The CDR3 covers 15 residues. The CDR3 loop is CASSVLAGANNEQFF. DNA of the CDR3: TGTGCCAGCAGCGTACTAGCGGGGGCGAATAATGAGCAGTTCTTC.

This chain links TRBV5-1 with TRBJ2-7; 8 nucleotides agree with TRBD2. CDR3 length: 14 residues. Trimming cost V 4 bases and J 2 bases; bases outside gene matches: 5. Per the germline V gene, CDR1 is SGHRS and CDR2 is YFSETQ. This chain's CDR3 is CASSGGTRAYEQYF. The CDR3 DNA sequence: TGCGCCAGCAGCGGCGGGACTAGAGCCTACGAGCAGTACTTC. The entire variable domain, with the rest obtained from reference TRBV5-1 and TRBJ2-7, is as follows: KAGVTQTPRYLIKTRGQQVTLSCSPISGHRSVSWYQQTPGQGLQFLFEYFSETQRNKGNFPGRFSGRQFSNSRSEMNVSTLELGDSALYLCASSGGTRAYEQYFGPGTRLTVT.

V is TRBV9 and J is TRBJ2-7, with a weak D call TRBD1 (5 bases). The V gene lost 4 bases and the J gene lost 6 bases, with 17 bases spanning the gap. CDR3 length equals 14 residues. Germline V gives CDR1 SGDLS, CDR2 YYNGEE. CDR3 protein: CASSPHRQGLEQYF. The CDR3 DNA sequence: TGTGCCAGCAGCCCCCACAGGCAGGGCCTCGAGCAGTACTTC.

V and J are TRBV2 and TRBJ2-5; 8 nucleotides match TRBD1. Germline lookup yields CDR1 SNHLY and CDR2 FYNNEI. The CDR3 contains 16 residues. The V segment lost 4 bases and the J segment 6 bases; nucleotides outside the gene matches: 13. CDR3 DNA sequence: TGTGCCAGCAGTGCCTCGGACAGGGCATTAGAAAAGACCCAGTACTTC. This codes for CASSASDRALEKTQYF.

The chain is built from TRBV5-4 and TRBJ1-2; D is unresolved. The CDR3 has 15 residues. The germline gives CDR1 SGHNT, CDR2 YYREEE (reference sequence). Trimming took off 4 bases at V and 0 bases at J, with 13 bases between the two ends. For the CDR3, the DNA is TGTGCCAGCAGCCCCGAGGGCCGTTCTAACTATGGCTACACCTTC. Its protein is CASSPEGRSNYGYTF.

This chain uses TRBV5-1 with TRBJ1-2; 9 bases fit TRBD1. Per germline, CDR1 SGHRS and CDR2 YFSETQ. Losses at the gene ends were 4 bases for V and 7 bases for J; bases not matched to a gene: 8. The CDR3 spans 14 residues. The CDR3 sequence: CASSLGQGSSGYTF. The CDR3 DNA sequence: TGCGCCAGCAGCCTGGGACAGGGTAGCAGTGGCTACACCTTC.

The CDR3 loop reads CAISSGFDTGELFF. The CDR3 DNA reads TGTGCCATCAGCAGCGGGTTTGACACCGGGGAGCTGTTTTTT. V and J are TRBV10-3 and TRBJ2-2; TRBD2 might be the D (6 bases). The germline gives CDR1 ENHRY, CDR2 SYGVKD. The CDR3 loop spans 14 amino acids. The V and J ends lost 6 bases and 3 bases respectively, with 11 bases between them.

This clone was counted once. One end of the junction fails to match germline, which may point to a read error. J is TRBJ2-7 and V is TRBV7-9; TRBD2 matches at 8 bases. In germline, CDR1 is SEHNR, CDR2 FQNEAQ (reference sequence). This CDR3 contains 16 residues. CDR3 DNA: TGTTCCAGCAGCTCCCTGAGTGGACTAGCAGAAGACGAGCAGTACTTC. Protein product: CSSSSLSGLAEDEQYF.

This clone was counted between two and nine times. The chain links TRBV7-9 to TRBJ2-7; 7 positions agree with TRBD1. CDR1 and CDR2 from the germline V gene are SEHNR and FQNEAQ (reference sequence). The J segment lost 5 bases and the V segment lost 4 bases, leaving 14 bases of the junction unmatched. This CDR3 region has 16 residues. The CDR3 DNA sequence: TGTGCCAGCAGCTCAGGGGGAGCAGCTTTGTTCCACGAGCAGTACTTC. Protein: CASSSGGAALFHEQYF.

The chain couples TRBV5-1 to TRBJ2-7; possibly TRBD2 for D (6 bases). The V and J ends lost 0 bases and 2 bases respectively, with 12 bases between them. This CDR3 is built from 15 residues. In germline, CDR1 is SGHRS, CDR2 YFSETQ. The CDR3 region is CASSLGGDPPYEQYF. CDR3 nucleotide sequence: TGCGCCAGCAGCTTGGGGGGGGACCCCCCCTACGAGCAGTACTTC.